The clone carrying this TCR beta chain showed up just a few times. What it binds is not known. These data come from a study of cytomegalovirus exposure and HLA in healthy donors. The study, taken as a whole, reports: A later analysis revealed that TCR association rates differed between HLA loci, peaking at DRB1 and bottoming out at HLA-C. As a later analysis showed, several of the most significant clusters appeared to be linked to common viral pathogens. The authors enumerated 150 to 200 TCR beta chains as linked to cytomegalovirus.

This CDR3 region has 18 residues. V was clipped by 0 bases and J by 7 bases, with 24 bases between them. Germline loops: CDR1 SGDLS, CDR2 YYNGEE. Researchers ran the PCR with 60 Vbeta and 13 Jbeta primers. Libraries were prepared by immunoSEQ multiplex PCR; TCRdb keeps only in-frame clonotypes and omits some of them. The data hold 150,000 to 200,000 clones, with 82% observed a single time. V gene TRBV9 combines with J gene TRBJ2-3; D uncertain. The sequence was obtained from a male donor in good health and CMV-seronegative. Sample: PBMCs. The CDR3 DNA sequence: TGTGCCAGCAGCGTAGGTTTGAAGGTCGGTCCCCTAGAATATACGCAGTATTTT. Its translation: CASSVGLKVGPLEYTQYF.